This TCR beta chain is drawn from a study of T cell responses to AZD1222 COVID-19 vaccine. General observations from the study: Clonal diversity may have been underestimated, and the donors were mostly white British, with more females than males. Targeting of unmutated variant regions was reportedly seen in nearly half of spike-specific TCRs.

Data came from immunoSEQ multiplex PCR; TCRdb stores just in-frame clones and leaves some out. The data show 120,000 to 150,000 clones, 88% seen once. Per germline, CDR1 KGHSY and CDR2 FQNENV. This CDR3 contains 16 residues. V lost 3 bases to trimming and J lost 2 bases, with 13 bases between them. With regard to this clone: Its target is not known.

Specimen: peripheral blood, collected 28 days after the second dose of the MenACWY control vaccine. The V gene is TRBV16, the J gene TRBJ1-4; D call uncertain. The origin of this receptor is an adult who received the MenACWY meningococcal vaccine as a control. Here the CDR3 DNA reads TGTGCCAGCAGCCAGAATCTGGGGATCACTAATGAAAAACTGTTTTTT. Translated: CASSQNLGITNEKLFF.